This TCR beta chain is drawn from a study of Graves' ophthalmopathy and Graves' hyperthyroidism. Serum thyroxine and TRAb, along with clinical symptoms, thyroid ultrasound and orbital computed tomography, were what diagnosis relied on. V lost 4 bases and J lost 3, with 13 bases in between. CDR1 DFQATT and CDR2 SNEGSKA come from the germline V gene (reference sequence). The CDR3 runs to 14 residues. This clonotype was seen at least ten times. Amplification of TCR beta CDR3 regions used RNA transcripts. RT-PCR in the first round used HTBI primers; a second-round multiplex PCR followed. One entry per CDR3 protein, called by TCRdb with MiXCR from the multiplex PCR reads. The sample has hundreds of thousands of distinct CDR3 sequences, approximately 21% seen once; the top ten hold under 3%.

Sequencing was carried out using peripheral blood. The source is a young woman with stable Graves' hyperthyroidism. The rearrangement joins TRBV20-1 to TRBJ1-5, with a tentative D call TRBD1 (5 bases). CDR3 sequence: CSAKGPTPNQPQHF. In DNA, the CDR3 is TGCAGTGCTAAGGGACCTACCCCCAATCAGCCCCAGCATTTT.